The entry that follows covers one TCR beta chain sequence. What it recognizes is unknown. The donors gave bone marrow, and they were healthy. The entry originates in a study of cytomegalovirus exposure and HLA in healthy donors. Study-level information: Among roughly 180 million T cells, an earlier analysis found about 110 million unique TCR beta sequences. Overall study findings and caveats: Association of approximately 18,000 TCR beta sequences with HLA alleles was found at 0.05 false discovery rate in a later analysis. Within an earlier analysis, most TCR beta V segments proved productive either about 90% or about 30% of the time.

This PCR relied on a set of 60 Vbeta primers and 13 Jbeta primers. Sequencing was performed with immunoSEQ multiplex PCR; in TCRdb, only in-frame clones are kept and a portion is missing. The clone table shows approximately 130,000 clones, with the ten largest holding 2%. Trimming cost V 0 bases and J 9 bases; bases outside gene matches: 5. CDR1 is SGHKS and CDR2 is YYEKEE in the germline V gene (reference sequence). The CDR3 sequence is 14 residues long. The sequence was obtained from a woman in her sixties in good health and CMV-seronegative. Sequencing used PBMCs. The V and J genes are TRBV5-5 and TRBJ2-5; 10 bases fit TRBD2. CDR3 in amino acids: CASSLVSSGSAQYF. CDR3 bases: TGTGCCAGCAGCTTGGTGTCTAGCGGGAGTGCCCAGTACTTC.